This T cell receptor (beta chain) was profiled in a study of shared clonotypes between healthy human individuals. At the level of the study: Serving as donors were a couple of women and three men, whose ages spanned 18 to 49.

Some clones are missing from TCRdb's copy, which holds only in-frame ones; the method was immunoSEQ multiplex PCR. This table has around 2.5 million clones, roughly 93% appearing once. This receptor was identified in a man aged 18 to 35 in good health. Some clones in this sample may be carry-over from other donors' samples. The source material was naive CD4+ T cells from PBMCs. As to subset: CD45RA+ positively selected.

CDR3 sequence: CAWSLDTGSEQYF. The CDR3 nucleotides read TGTGCCTGGAGCCTCGATACAGGGTCCGAGCAGTACTTC. This chain joins TRBV30 and TRBJ2-5, with D perhaps matching TRBD1 (6 bases). The better agreement between TRBJ2-7 and the DNA end casts doubt on the J call. The CDR3 consists of 13 residues. Germline values: CDR1 GTSNPN, CDR2 SVGIG (reference sequence).